One and the same sample provided the 15 T cell receptor beta chains below, sequenced in a study of blood T cell repertoires in COVID-19 (dated by TCRdb to the early 2020s). Library construction relied on the immunoSEQ multiplex PCR assay. Here the immuneACCESS table is served through TCRdb, limited to in-frame sequences with V and J called. Missing clones are a known gap in these copies; in checked studies unresolved V genes cover under half, and the rest lacks a known reason. Within this sample are 100,000 to 120,000 clones, with more than 65% of them counted one time only. The ten largest account for about 3.7% of the sample. Sample: peripheral blood. The receptors were gathered from a woman of 80 years or more with acute or convalescent COVID-19.

The chain joins TRBV20-1 to TRBJ2-5; TRBD2 aligns across 13 bases. CDR1 and CDR2 from the germline V gene are DFQATT and SNEGSKA (reference sequence). This CDR3 is built from 14 residues. J lost 10 bases, V lost 6 bases, and 11 bases had no gene match. Here the CDR3 reads CSASGLAGADDQYF. CDR3 nucleotides: TGCAGTGCGAGTGGACTAGCGGGAGCGGATGACCAGTACTTC.

The rearrangement uses TRBV5-1 and TRBJ1-2, with TRBD1 matching over 9 bases. V was pared by 0 bases and J by 11 bases, with 8 bases of the junction left unmatched. The germline CDR1 and CDR2 sequences are SGHRS and YFSETQ. The CDR3 covers 14 residues. This chain's CDR3 is CASSLGTGVRPYTF. In nucleotides, the CDR3 is TGCGCCAGCAGCTTGGGGACAGGGGTTAGACCGTACACCTTC.

The V gene is TRBV19, the J gene TRBJ1-1, with D possibly being TRBD1 (6 bases). The ends were cut back, 7 bases at V and 9 bases at J, with 15 bases in the middle. The germline V gene encodes CDR1 LNHDA and CDR2 SQIVND (reference sequence). This CDR3 comprises 12 residues. CDR3 nucleotides: TGTGCCAGTACACGGGACACAGGACAAGCTTTCTTT. Protein product: CASTRDTGQAFF.

With regard to this clone: Other nucleotide sequences from this sample produce the same CDR3. V is TRBV5-1 and J is TRBJ1-2, with 12 bases identical to TRBD1. The germline V gene encodes CDR1 SGHRS and CDR2 YFSETQ. After removal of 0 bases from V and 3 bases from J, the junction contained 3 bases not matched to a gene. The CDR3 consists of 16 residues. The CDR3 spells CASSLAGTGGDYGYTF. The CDR3 region has the DNA TGCGCCAGCAGCTTGGCAGGGACAGGGGGCGACTATGGCTACACCTTC.

The chain uses TRBV6-5 and TRBJ2-7; 9 nucleotides line up with TRBD1. Per the germline V gene, CDR1 is MNHEY and CDR2 is SVGAGI. The junction had 5 bases not matched to a gene; V was cut back by 0 bases and J by 5 bases. The CDR3 length is 15 residues. This chain's CDR3 is CASSYSRQGGDEQYF. The CDR3 nucleotides are TGTGCCAGCAGTTACTCGAGACAGGGGGGCGACGAGCAGTACTTC.

The chain is built from TRBV9 and TRBJ2-2; the D gene is possibly TRBD1 (5 bases). Trimming removed 1 base at V and 2 bases at J, with 12 bases between. Per the germline V gene, CDR1 is SGDLS and CDR2 is YYNGEE. The CDR3 has 16 amino acids. The CDR3 coding sequence is TGTGCCAGCAGCGTAAATGCAGGGAAAAACACCGGGGAGCTGTTTTTT. Residues: CASSVNAGKNTGELFF.

The chain carries TRBV5-8 and TRBJ2-7; unclear D gene. Germline-derived CDR1 and CDR2 are SGHTS and YDEGEE. This CDR3 has 12 residues. With 3 bases removed from V and 3 bases from J, the gap between germline ends came to 7 bases. The CDR3 nucleotides read TGTGCCAGCAGCTGGTACAGCTACGAGCAGTACTTC. Its translation is CASSWYSYEQYF.

The gene calls are TRBV4-3 and TRBJ2-1; 7 bases match TRBD2. CDR3 length: 17 amino acids. The germline CDR1 and CDR2 sequences are LGHNA and YSLEER. Trimming cost V 0 bases and J 7 bases; bases outside gene matches: 12. Here the CDR3 DNA reads TGCGCCAGCAGCCAAGAATTCCCGGGAGGAAGCCAAAATGAGCAGTTCTTC. Residues: CASSQEFPGGSQNEQFF.

This chain uses TRBV12-5 with TRBJ1-1; no definite D call. V was clipped by 0 bases and J by 11 bases, with 7 bases between them. This CDR3 is 11 amino acids long. The germline gives CDR1 LGHNT, CDR2 FRNRAP. DNA of the CDR3: TGTGCTAGTGGTTTGGTACAGTCGGCTTTCTTT. This gives the protein CASGLVQSAFF.

The rearrangement links TRBV7-2 to TRBJ1-1, with 7 positions matching TRBD1. Per germline, CDR1 SGHTA and CDR2 FQGNSA. The J segment lost 4 bases and the V segment lost 4 bases, leaving 3 bases of the junction unmatched. The CDR3 totals 13 residues. Written as DNA, the CDR3 is TGTGCCAGCAGCTCGGACAGGCGCACTGAAGCTTTCTTT. It translates to CASSSDRRTEAFF.

The table lists this clone with a count of one. At one end the junction does not follow the germline gene, possibly because of a read error. The chain is built from TRBV7-7 and TRBJ2-6; no definite D call. The germline gives CDR1 SSHAT, CDR2 FNYEAQ (reference sequence). This CDR3 contains 14 residues. CDR3 coding DNA: TGTGCTAGCAGCCCCTTTCCCGGGGCCAACGTCCTGACTTTC. This gives the protein CASSPFPGANVLTF. The whole variable domain, filled in from reference TRBV7-7 and TRBJ2-6, reads GAGVSQSPRYKVTKRGQDVTLRCDPISSHATLYWYQQALGQGPEFLTYFNYEAQPDKSGLPSDRFSAERPEGSISTLTIQRTEQRDSAMYRCASSPFPGANVLTFGAGSRLTVL.

There are a few counts of this clone. The genes are TRBV5-8 and TRBJ2-4, with TRBD1 matching over 8 bases. This CDR3 spans 17 amino acids. Trimming removed 0 bases from V and 0 bases from J; junction bases left unmatched: 5. Looked up from germline, CDR1 is SGHTS and CDR2 is YDEGEE. The CDR3 bases are TGTGCCAGCAGCTTGGGGACAGGGCTCTTAGCCAAAAACATTCAGTACTTC. Translating gives CASSLGTGLLAKNIQYF.

J is TRBJ2-7 and V is TRBV5-4, with D tentatively TRBD1 (6 bases). Looked up from germline, CDR1 is SGHNT and CDR2 is YYREEE (reference sequence). The CDR3 loop spans 13 amino acids. V lost 2 bases to trimming and J lost 2 bases, with 8 bases between them. The CDR3 sequence: CASSLRGTYEQYF. The DNA for the CDR3 is TGTGCCAGCAGCTTAAGGGGGACCTACGAGCAGTACTTC.

The rearrangement uses TRBV7-2 and TRBJ2-5, with a weak D call TRBD2 (5 bases). Germline V gene lookup returns CDR1 SGHTA and CDR2 FQGNSA. The CDR3 sequence is 14 residues long. V lost 3 bases and J 5 bases, leaving 13 bases between the germline ends. The CDR3 sequence: CASSFLTGGETQYF. In DNA form, the CDR3 reads TGTGCCAGCAGCTTCCTGACTGGCGGGGAGACCCAGTACTTC.

The genes are TRBV27 and TRBJ2-3; tentative D call: TRBD2 (7 bases). With 6 bases removed from V and 4 bases from J, the gap between germline ends came to 14 bases. In germline, CDR1 is MNHEY, CDR2 SMNVEV (reference sequence). The CDR3 is 14 residues long. CDR3 sequence reads: CASRYGGLADTQYF. CDR3 bases: TGTGCCAGCAGATACGGGGGGCTGGCAGATACGCAGTATTTT.